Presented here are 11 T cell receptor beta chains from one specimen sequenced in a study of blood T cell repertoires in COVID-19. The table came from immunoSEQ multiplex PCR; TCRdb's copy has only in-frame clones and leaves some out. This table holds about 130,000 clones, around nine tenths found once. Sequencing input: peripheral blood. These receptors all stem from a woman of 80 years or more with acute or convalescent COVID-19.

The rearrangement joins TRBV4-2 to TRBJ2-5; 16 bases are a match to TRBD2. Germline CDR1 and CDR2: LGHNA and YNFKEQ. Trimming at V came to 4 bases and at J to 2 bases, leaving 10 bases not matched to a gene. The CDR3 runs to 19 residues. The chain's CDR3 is CASSRAGTSGGGEQETQYF. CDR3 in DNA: TGTGCCAGCAGCCGAGCCGGGACTAGCGGGGGGGGAGAGCAAGAGACCCAGTACTTC.

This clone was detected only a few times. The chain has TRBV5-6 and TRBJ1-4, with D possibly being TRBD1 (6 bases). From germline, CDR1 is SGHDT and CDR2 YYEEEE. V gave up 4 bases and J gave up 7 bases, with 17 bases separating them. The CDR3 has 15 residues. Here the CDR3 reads CASSRGTGLSEKLFF. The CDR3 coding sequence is TGTGCCAGCAGCCGCGGAACAGGGCTGAGTGAAAAACTGTTTTTT.

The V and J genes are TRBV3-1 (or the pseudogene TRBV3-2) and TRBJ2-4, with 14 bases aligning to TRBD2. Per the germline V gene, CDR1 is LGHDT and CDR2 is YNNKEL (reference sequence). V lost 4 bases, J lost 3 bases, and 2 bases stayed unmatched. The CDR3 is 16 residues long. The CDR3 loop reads CASSLTSGGVKNIQYF. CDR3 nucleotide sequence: TGTGCCAGCAGCCTGACTAGCGGGGGGGTCAAAAACATTCAGTACTTC.

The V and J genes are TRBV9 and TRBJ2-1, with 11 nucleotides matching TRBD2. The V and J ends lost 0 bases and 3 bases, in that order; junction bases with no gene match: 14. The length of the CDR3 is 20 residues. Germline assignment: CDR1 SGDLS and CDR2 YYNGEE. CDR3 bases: TGTGCCAGCAGCGTAGGGCCAGGCTACCTGACTAGCGGGGTCTACAATGAGCAGTTCTTC. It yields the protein CASSVGPGYLTSGVYNEQFF.

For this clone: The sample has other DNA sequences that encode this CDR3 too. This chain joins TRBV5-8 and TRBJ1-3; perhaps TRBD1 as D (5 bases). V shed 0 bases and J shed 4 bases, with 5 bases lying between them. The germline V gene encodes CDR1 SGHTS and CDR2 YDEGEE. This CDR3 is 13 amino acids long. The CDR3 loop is CASSLDRGNTIYF. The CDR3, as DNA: TGTGCCAGCAGCTTGGACAGGGGAAACACCATATATTTT.

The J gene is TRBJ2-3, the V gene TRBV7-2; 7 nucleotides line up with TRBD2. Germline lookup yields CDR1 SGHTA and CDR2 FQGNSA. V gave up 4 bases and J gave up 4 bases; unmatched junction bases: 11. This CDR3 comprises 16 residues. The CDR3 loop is CASSSLATRGADTQYF. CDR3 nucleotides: TGTGCCAGCAGCTCACTAGCGACCCGGGGGGCAGATACGCAGTATTTT.

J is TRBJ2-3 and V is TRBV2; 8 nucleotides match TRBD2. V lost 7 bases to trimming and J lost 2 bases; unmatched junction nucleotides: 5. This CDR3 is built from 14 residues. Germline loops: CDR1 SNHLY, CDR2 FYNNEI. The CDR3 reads CASKAGGPTDTQYF. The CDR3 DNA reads TGTGCCAGCAAGGCGGGGGGCCCCACAGATACGCAGTATTTT.

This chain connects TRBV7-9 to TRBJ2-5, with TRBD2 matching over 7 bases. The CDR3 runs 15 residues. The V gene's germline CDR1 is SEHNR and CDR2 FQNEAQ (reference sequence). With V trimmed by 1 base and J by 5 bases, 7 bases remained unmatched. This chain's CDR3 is CASSLETSLRETQYF. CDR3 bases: TGTGCCAGCAGCTTAGAGACTAGCCTCCGGGAGACCCAGTACTTC.

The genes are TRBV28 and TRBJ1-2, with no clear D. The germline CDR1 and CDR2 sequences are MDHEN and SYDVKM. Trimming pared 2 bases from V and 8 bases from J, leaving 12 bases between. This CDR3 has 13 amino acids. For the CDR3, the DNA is TGTGCCAGCAGTTTAGGGCAGACGGTCGGCTACACCTTC. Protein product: CASSLGQTVGYTF.

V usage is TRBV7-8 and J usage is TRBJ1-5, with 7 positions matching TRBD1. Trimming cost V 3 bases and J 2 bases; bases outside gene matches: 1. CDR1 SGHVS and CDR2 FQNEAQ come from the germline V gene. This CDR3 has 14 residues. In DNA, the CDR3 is TGTGCCAGCAGCTTTGGGACAGGCAATCAGCCCCAGCATTTT. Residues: CASSFGTGNQPQHF.

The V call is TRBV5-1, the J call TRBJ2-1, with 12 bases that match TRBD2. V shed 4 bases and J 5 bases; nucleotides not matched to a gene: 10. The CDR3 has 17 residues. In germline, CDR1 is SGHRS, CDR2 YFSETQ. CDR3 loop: CASSPSTLAGGHNEQFF. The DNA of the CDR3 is TGCGCCAGCAGCCCGTCGACACTAGCGGGAGGACACAATGAGCAGTTCTTC.